This T cell receptor beta chain emerged from a study of T cells after posttransplantation cyclophosphamide. Regarding the study as a whole: TRB overlap between skin or GI tissue T cells and blood was limited. Recipient CMV seropositivity and CMV reactivation strongly tracked TRB clonality. Later blood repertoires were often dominated by clones from the donor CD8+ memory compartment.

This clone is categorized as medium-sized. Antigen specificity is unknown. CDR3 length equals 14 residues. Trimming removed 3 bases at V and 4 bases at J, with 11 bases between. Germline V gene data show CDR1 as LNHDA and CDR2 as SQIVND (reference sequence). Cyclophosphamide on days +3 and +4 followed busulfan-fludarabine conditioning and a marrow graft. Profiled with immunoSEQ multiplex PCR; TCRdb holds only in-frame clones, not every one. Listed for the sample are thousands of clones, none seen a single time. This TCR was sampled from a male patient between 60 and 69 years old who received an allogeneic stem cell transplant from a related donor and was CMV-positive. Some T cells may be the graft donor's. This chain uses TRBV19 with TRBJ2-3, with D hard to call. Sample: PBMCs, taken after allogeneic stem cell transplant with posttransplant cyclophosphamide. The CDR3 DNA sequence: TGTGCCAGTAGTATGAACCTTCAGGCAGATACGCAGTATTTT. Translated, it gives CASSMNLQADTQYF.